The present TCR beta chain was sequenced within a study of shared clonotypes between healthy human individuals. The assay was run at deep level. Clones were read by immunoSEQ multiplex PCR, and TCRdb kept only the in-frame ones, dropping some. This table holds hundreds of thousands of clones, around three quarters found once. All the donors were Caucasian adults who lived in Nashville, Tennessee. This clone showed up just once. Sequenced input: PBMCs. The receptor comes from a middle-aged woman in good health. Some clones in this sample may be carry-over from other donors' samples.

CDR3 loop: CASRPGPEEYEQYF. The CDR3 nucleotides are TGTGCCAGCAGACCGGGACCAGAAGAGTACGAGCAGTACTTC. The chain is built from TRBV6-6 and TRBJ2-7; perhaps D is TRBD1 or TRBD2 (5 bases each). The ends were cut back, 6 bases at V and 4 bases at J, with 16 bases in the middle. The CDR3 loop spans 14 amino acids. The germline V gene has CDR1 MNHNY and CDR2 SVGAGI (reference sequence).